Listed below are T cell receptor beta chains from one sample, sequenced in a study of blood T cell repertoires in COVID-19. Sequenced by immunoSEQ multiplex PCR; TCRdb stores in-frame clones only, minus some. The data show around 120,000 clones, around 79% seen once. What was sequenced was peripheral blood. The receptors were sampled from a man between 70 and 80 years old with acute or convalescent COVID-19. Each CDR3 is given with its conserved first and last residue. The D gene is left open where the match is weak.

d_call v_call cdr3_aa
. TRBV6-5 CASSWGGTTNTEAFF
. TRBV10-1 CAPSRRYEANYGYTF
. TRBV4-3 CASSLTRQEIYEQYF
. TRBV5-5 CASSFGRWNQPQHF
. TRBV12-3/TRBV12-4 CASSPTGWAQYF
. TRBV15 CATSRGYNEKLFF
TRBD1 TRBV19 CASSNRGGSPLHF
. TRBV5-6 CASSYGAGSSNQPQHF
. TRBV28 CASSLGARGLGETQYF
. TRBV7-2 CASSFFVATEAFF
. TRBV10-3 CAISQGTHPTYGYTF
. TRBV4-3 CASSQEEGLHSPLHF
TRBD2 TRBV9 CASSVGSGGGWETQYF
. TRBV2 CASRGQPNEKLFF
TRBD2 TRBV19 CASSILGRGGHNEQFF
TRBD1 TRBV5-5 CASSRIPGQTNTGELFF
TRBD2 TRBV28 CASSLRTSGGAYEQFF
TRBD2 TRBV5-1 CASSLGNSGGQETQYF
. TRBV6-5 CASSMDTYNEQFF
. TRBV2 CASSEIRVGNEQYF
TRBD1 TRBV7-3 CASSSLRTGIETQYF
. TRBV15 CATSRDTSYTGELFF
. TRBV6-2/TRBV6-3 CASSYSFQGLFF
TRBD2 TRBV30 CAWSSGLAGKDEQFF
TRBD2 TRBV6-2/TRBV6-3 CASSYSTSGGVEQFF
. TRBV12-3/TRBV12-4 CASLQRLNTEAFF
TRBD1 TRBV28 CASSTPGQGVEQYF
. TRBV2 CASRYDRSTGELFF
TRBD1 TRBV6-5 CASSQGVSGNTIYF
. TRBV6-5 CASSSQGMNGYTF
TRBD1 TRBV6-1 CASSEKQGLNQPQHF
. TRBV4-3 CASSQDSGGNTDTQYF
TRBD1 TRBV18 CASSPGGPGANVLTF
. TRBV7-9 CASSKQVFATNEKLFF
. TRBV28 CASSLRVDTIYF
. TRBV5-5 CASSLVAGTGEQYF
TRBD2 TRBV2 CASRGLAGGIGTQYF
TRBD1 TRBV27 CASHGTGVPNTGELFF
TRBD1 TRBV5-1 CASSAGTGGNYGYTF
TRBD2 TRBV5-4 CASSSLAGGEAETQYF